These T cell receptor beta chains were read from a single sample in a study of blood T cell repertoires in COVID-19. Clones were sequenced by immunoSEQ multiplex PCR, and TCRdb holds only the in-frame ones, with some missing. The profile shows 150,000 or so clones, about 80% of them singletons. The sequenced material came from peripheral blood. The receptors here all came from a woman aged 55-69 years with acute or convalescent COVID-19. CDR3s include the opening cysteine and the closing phenylalanine or tryptophan. The order of the fields is D gene, clone size, V gene, J gene, CDR3 DNA, CDR3 protein. A D gene is named only where the DNA matches it firmly. A row's size may be missing; if present it is once, few, many or a size class.

D gene: NA; clone size: few; V gene: TRBV28; J gene: TRBJ1-1; CDR3 DNA: TGTGCCAGCATACAGGGAGGGAGGACTGAAGCTTTCTTT; CDR3 protein: CASIQGGRTEAFF
D gene: NA; clone size: NA; V gene: TRBV19; J gene: TRBJ2-7; CDR3 DNA: TGTGCCAGTAGTTTCAGACCCGGGAGCCCTTACGAGCAGTACTTC; CDR3 protein: CASSFRPGSPYEQYF
D gene: TRBD1; clone size: NA; V gene: TRBV19; J gene: TRBJ1-2; CDR3 DNA: TGTGCCAGTAGTAGACAGGGTGGAATCTATGGCTACACCTTC; CDR3 protein: CASSRQGGIYGYTF
D gene: TRBD1; clone size: NA; V gene: TRBV30; J gene: TRBJ2-4; CDR3 DNA: TGTGCCACACTTTTCCGGGACAGGGGGCAAAGCATTCAGTACTTC; CDR3 protein: CATLFRDRGQSIQYF
D gene: NA; clone size: few; V gene: TRBV5-4; J gene: TRBJ1-2; CDR3 DNA: TGTGCCAGCAGCTTGGGGGGAGCTAACTATGGCTACACCTTC; CDR3 protein: CASSLGGANYGYTF
D gene: TRBD1; clone size: NA; V gene: TRBV9; J gene: TRBJ1-6; CDR3 DNA: TGTGCCAGCAGCCCTGGACAGGGGATGAGTAATTCACCCCTCCACTTT; CDR3 protein: CASSPGQGMSNSPLHF
D gene: NA; clone size: NA; V gene: TRBV3-1/TRBV3-2; J gene: TRBJ1-5; CDR3 DNA: TGTGCCAGCAGCCAAAGCGGGGGACACTATGATCAGCCCCAGCATTTT; CDR3 protein: CASSQSGGHYDQPQHF
D gene: NA; clone size: NA; V gene: TRBV5-6; J gene: TRBJ2-5; CDR3 DNA: TGTGCCAGCAGCTTGGGTGGTAGCCGGACCCAGTACTTC; CDR3 protein: CASSLGGSRTQYF
D gene: NA; clone size: NA; V gene: TRBV3-1/TRBV3-2; J gene: TRBJ2-3; CDR3 DNA: TGTGCCAGCAGCCAAAGATTAACGGGGGACACAGATACGCAGTATTTT; CDR3 protein: CASSQRLTGDTDTQYF
D gene: TRBD1; clone size: NA; V gene: TRBV6-5; J gene: TRBJ1-4; CDR3 DNA: TGTGCCAGCGGCAATACACAGGGGACTAATGAAAAACTGTTTTTT; CDR3 protein: CASGNTQGTNEKLFF
D gene: TRBD1; clone size: NA; V gene: TRBV29-1; J gene: TRBJ1-1; CDR3 DNA: TGCAGCGCCCGACAGGGAACCCCTGAAGCTTTCTTT; CDR3 protein: CSARQGTPEAFF
D gene: TRBD1; clone size: NA; V gene: TRBV6-5; J gene: TRBJ1-1; CDR3 DNA: TGTGCCAGCAGTCCATACAGGGGCACTGAAGCTTTCTTT; CDR3 protein: CASSPYRGTEAFF
D gene: NA; clone size: NA; V gene: TRBV6-4; J gene: TRBJ2-5; CDR3 DNA: TGTGCCAGCAGAGAGCAAGAGACCCAGTACTTC; CDR3 protein: CASREQETQYF
D gene: NA; clone size: NA; V gene: TRBV18; J gene: TRBJ2-4; CDR3 DNA: TGTGCCAGCTCACCTCCTACCCGGGACATTCAGTACTTC; CDR3 protein: CASSPPTRDIQYF
D gene: NA; clone size: NA; V gene: TRBV28; J gene: TRBJ1-1; CDR3 DNA: TGTGCCAGCAGCTCACAGGGTTTAGTAGCTTTCTTT; CDR3 protein: CASSSQGLVAFF
D gene: NA; clone size: NA; V gene: TRBV6-5; J gene: TRBJ1-1; CDR3 DNA: TGTGCCAGCAGTACAGGACAGAGGCCTGAAGCTTTCTTT; CDR3 protein: CASSTGQRPEAFF
D gene: NA; clone size: NA; V gene: TRBV21-1; J gene: TRBJ1-1; CDR3 DNA: TGTGCCAGCAGCCAGGCCGGGAACACTGAAGCTTTCTTT; CDR3 protein: CASSQAGNTEAFF
D gene: NA; clone size: NA; V gene: TRBV28; J gene: TRBJ1-2; CDR3 DNA: TGTGCCAGTGGGGAGCGTGGCTACACCTTC; CDR3 protein: CASGERGYTF
D gene: TRBD1; clone size: NA; V gene: TRBV12-3/TRBV12-4; J gene: TRBJ1-1; CDR3 DNA: TGTGCCAGCAGCACTACAGGGGGAACTGAAGCTTTCTTT; CDR3 protein: CASSTTGGTEAFF
D gene: NA; clone size: NA; V gene: TRBV5-5; J gene: TRBJ2-1; CDR3 DNA: TGTGCCAGCAAAGCTTCAAGCGTCAACAATGAGCAGTTCTTC; CDR3 protein: CASKASSVNNEQFF
D gene: NA; clone size: NA; V gene: TRBV2; J gene: TRBJ2-1; CDR3 DNA: TGTGCCAGCAGTGAGTACGGTGTGAAGTTCTTC; CDR3 protein: CASSEYGVKFF
D gene: TRBD1; clone size: NA; V gene: TRBV24-1; J gene: TRBJ1-2; CDR3 DNA: TGTGCCACCAGTGGCTCAGGGACAGGGAGAATTGGGACTAACTATGGCTACACCTTC; CDR3 protein: CATSGSGTGRIGTNYGYTF
D gene: TRBD1; clone size: NA; V gene: TRBV18; J gene: TRBJ1-3; CDR3 DNA: TGTGCCAGCTCACCACTGAAGACAGGGGGCTCCTCTGGAAACACCATATATTTT; CDR3 protein: CASSPLKTGGSSGNTIYF
D gene: TRBD1; clone size: NA; V gene: TRBV6-5; J gene: TRBJ2-7; CDR3 DNA: TGTGCCAGCAGCCAAGCCGGGACAGGGTACTACGAGCAGTACTTC; CDR3 protein: CASSQAGTGYYEQYF
D gene: TRBD1; clone size: NA; V gene: TRBV10-3; J gene: TRBJ1-5; CDR3 DNA: TGTGCCATCAGTCAAACAGGGGACTCCAATCAGCCCCAGCATTTT; CDR3 protein: CAISQTGDSNQPQHF
D gene: NA; clone size: NA; V gene: TRBV6-5; J gene: TRBJ1-1; CDR3 DNA: TGTGCCAGCAGCAACGGGTATAACACTGAAGCTTTCTTT; CDR3 protein: CASSNGYNTEAFF
D gene: NA; clone size: NA; V gene: TRBV27; J gene: TRBJ1-1; CDR3 DNA: TGTGCCAGCAGTTTATATGGCCAGGGATCGGTGAACACTGAAGCTTTCTTT; CDR3 protein: CASSLYGQGSVNTEAFF
D gene: TRBD1; clone size: NA; V gene: TRBV11-2; J gene: TRBJ1-1; CDR3 DNA: TGTGCCAGCAGCTTGACAGGGAGAAGTGACACTGAAGCTTTCTTT; CDR3 protein: CASSLTGRSDTEAFF
D gene: NA; clone size: NA; V gene: TRBV18; J gene: TRBJ1-4; CDR3 DNA: TGTGCCAGCTCACCAACTAGTAATGAAAAACTGTTTTTT; CDR3 protein: CASSPTSNEKLFF
D gene: NA; clone size: few; V gene: TRBV27; J gene: TRBJ2-4; CDR3 DNA: TGTGCCAGCAGTTTTCGGGGGAGGGGGAACATTCAGTACTTC; CDR3 protein: CASSFRGRGNIQYF
D gene: NA; clone size: NA; V gene: TRBV6-2/TRBV6-3; J gene: TRBJ2-2; CDR3 DNA: TGTGCCAGCAGTTACAGGGCCCGAGGGGGGGCCGGGGAGCTGTTTTTT; CDR3 protein: CASSYRARGGAGELFF
D gene: NA; clone size: NA; V gene: TRBV15; J gene: TRBJ1-5; CDR3 DNA: TGTGCCACCAGCGGCGCCTTTGGCCTGGGAGGTAGCAATCAGCCCCAGCATTTT; CDR3 protein: CATSGAFGLGGSNQPQHF
D gene: TRBD1; clone size: NA; V gene: TRBV27; J gene: TRBJ1-2; CDR3 DNA: TGTGCCAGCAGTTCATATTCCGGGACAGGGACCTATGGCTACACCTTC; CDR3 protein: CASSSYSGTGTYGYTF
D gene: NA; clone size: NA; V gene: TRBV30; J gene: TRBJ2-1; CDR3 DNA: TGTGCCTCCAGGGGTTTCCTGGGGAATGAGCAGTTCTTC; CDR3 protein: CASRGFLGNEQFF
D gene: TRBD2; clone size: once; V gene: TRBV7-9; J gene: TRBJ2-2; CDR3 DNA: TGTGCCAGCAGCTCCGGACTAGCGGGGGGCCCCGGGGAGCTGTTTTTT; CDR3 protein: CASSSGLAGGPGELFF
D gene: NA; clone size: NA; V gene: TRBV28; J gene: TRBJ1-6; CDR3 DNA: TGTGCCAGCAGTTTATCGGGGAGACGGGGTTCACCCCTCCACTTT; CDR3 protein: CASSLSGRRGSPLHF
D gene: NA; clone size: NA; V gene: TRBV18; J gene: TRBJ2-5; CDR3 DNA: TGTGCCAGCTCACCAGGGGGCTCGTGGGAGACCCAGTACTTC; CDR3 protein: CASSPGGSWETQYF
D gene: TRBD2; clone size: once; V gene: TRBV6-5; J gene: TRBJ2-3; CDR3 DNA: TGTGCCAGCGTTGGCGGGGGGGAAGGTACGCAGTATTTT; CDR3 protein: CASVGGGEGTQYF
D gene: NA; clone size: NA; V gene: TRBV18; J gene: TRBJ2-2; CDR3 DNA: TGTGCCAGCTCCCAGGGGATGGCGGCCGGGGAGCTGTTTTTT; CDR3 protein: CASSQGMAAGELFF
D gene: NA; clone size: NA; V gene: TRBV5-8; J gene: TRBJ1-5; CDR3 DNA: TGTGCCAGCAGCTTGGCCTTAGACAGGCTCAATCAGCCCCAGCATTTT; CDR3 protein: CASSLALDRLNQPQHF
D gene: NA; clone size: NA; V gene: TRBV7-8; J gene: TRBJ1-1; CDR3 DNA: TGTGCCAGCAGCTTAGTAGTGGGGGCGTACACTGAAGCTTTCTTT; CDR3 protein: CASSLVVGAYTEAFF
D gene: NA; clone size: NA; V gene: TRBV6-5; J gene: TRBJ1-4; CDR3 DNA: TGTGCCAGCAGTTACTCGGGCGAAAAACTGTTTTTT; CDR3 protein: CASSYSGEKLFF
D gene: TRBD1; clone size: NA; V gene: TRBV5-1; J gene: TRBJ2-7; CDR3 DNA: TGCGCCAGCAGCTTCGGGACAGGAACCTACGAGCAGTACTTC; CDR3 protein: CASSFGTGTYEQYF
D gene: NA; clone size: NA; V gene: TRBV2; J gene: TRBJ1-2; CDR3 DNA: TGTGCCAGCAACGAGGGGACTGACTATGGCTACACCTTC; CDR3 protein: CASNEGTDYGYTF
D gene: TRBD1; clone size: NA; V gene: TRBV10-3; J gene: TRBJ1-2; CDR3 DNA: TGTGCCATCAGCCCCGGGACAGGAACTAACTATGGCTACACCTTC; CDR3 protein: CAISPGTGTNYGYTF
D gene: NA; clone size: NA; V gene: TRBV28; J gene: TRBJ1-5; CDR3 DNA: TGTGCCAGCAGTCCCCCCCACTGGCCCCAGCATTTT; CDR3 protein: CASSPPHWPQHF
D gene: TRBD1; clone size: NA; V gene: TRBV28; J gene: TRBJ1-1; CDR3 DNA: TGTGCCAGCCTCGGCGAACCGGGACAGGGAAAGGAAGCTTTCTTT; CDR3 protein: CASLGEPGQGKEAFF
D gene: TRBD1; clone size: once; V gene: TRBV30; J gene: TRBJ1-5; CDR3 DNA: TGTGCCTGGAGCCGACCGACGGACAGGGTAGGGGTGGGGAATCAGCCCCAGCATTTT; CDR3 protein: CAWSRPTDRVGVGNQPQHF
D gene: NA; clone size: NA; V gene: TRBV12-3/TRBV12-4; J gene: TRBJ1-2; CDR3 DNA: TGTGCCAGCAAAGGCGGGGTTAACTATGGCTACACCTTC; CDR3 protein: CASKGGVNYGYTF
D gene: TRBD1; clone size: NA; V gene: TRBV5-5; J gene: TRBJ1-2; CDR3 DNA: TGTGCCAGCAGCTTAACCGGGACAGGGCTCATTGGCTACACCTTC; CDR3 protein: CASSLTGTGLIGYTF
D gene: TRBD1; clone size: NA; V gene: TRBV19; J gene: TRBJ1-2; CDR3 DNA: TGTGCCAGTAGTGGCCTAACAGGGGTCTCCTATGGCTACACCTTC; CDR3 protein: CASSGLTGVSYGYTF
D gene: TRBD1; clone size: NA; V gene: TRBV19; J gene: TRBJ1-5; CDR3 DNA: TGTGCCAGTAGTGGCACCCTCGGACAGGGCCATCGCAATCAGCCCCAGCATTTT; CDR3 protein: CASSGTLGQGHRNQPQHF
D gene: NA; clone size: few; V gene: TRBV6-5; J gene: TRBJ2-7; CDR3 DNA: TGTGCCAGCTCGAGGGCGTACGAGCAGTACTTC; CDR3 protein: CASSRAYEQYF
D gene: NA; clone size: NA; V gene: TRBV29-1; J gene: TRBJ1-3; CDR3 DNA: TGCAGCGTTGTTACAGACTCTGGAAACACCATATATTTT; CDR3 protein: CSVVTDSGNTIYF
D gene: TRBD1; clone size: NA; V gene: TRBV7-9; J gene: TRBJ1-5; CDR3 DNA: TGTGCCAGCAGCCCCGGACAGGGTGCTCAGCCCCAGCATTTT; CDR3 protein: CASSPGQGAQPQHF